This T cell receptor beta chain appears in the sequencing data of a study of cytomegalovirus exposure and HLA in healthy donors. Study-level points and caveats: A few chains linked to CMV were shown in vitro to be specific for CMV antigens. Reports indicate that TCR beta sequences accurately predicted the HLA-A and HLA-B alleles of most subjects. A later analysis reportedly found that, within productive TCRs, an Asian-associated ancestry cluster had fewer N-insertions than the mean observed across the roughly 630 donors. A later analysis linked 15,000 to 20,000 TCR beta sequences to HLA alleles at 0.05 false discovery rate.

The V gene's germline CDR1 is SGHAT and CDR2 FQNNGV. The CDR3 is made up of 15 amino acids. The junction had 7 bases not matched to a gene; V was cut back by 6 bases and J by 1 base. The PCR made use of 60 Vbeta and 13 Jbeta primers. Libraries were prepared by immunoSEQ multiplex PCR; TCRdb keeps only in-frame clonotypes and omits some of them. The table shows fewer than 350,000 clones, with around 90% occurring only once. This clone is a singleton in its sample. Antigen unknown. The sequence derives from a woman under 30 in good health and CMV-seronegative. The chain combines TRBV11-2 with TRBJ2-5; 8 nucleotides match TRBD2. What was sequenced was PBMCs. The CDR3 DNA reads TGTGCCAGCAGATTTAAGCGGGGGACCCAAGAGACCCAGTACTTC. Its translation is CASRFKRGTQETQYF. Full variable domain (remainder filled in from reference TRBV11-2 and TRBJ2-5): EAGVAQSPRYKIIEKRQSVAFWCNPISGHATLYWYQQILGQGPKLLIQFQNNGVVDDSQLPKDRFSAERLKGVDSTLKIQPAKLEDSAVYLCASRFKRGTQETQYFGPGTRLLVL.